The entry below gives a single TCR beta chain sequence along with its context. The sample comes from a study of blood T cell repertoires in COVID-19. Produced via immunoSEQ multiplex PCR; TCRdb's table is partial and in-frame only. The sample has about 320,000 clones; about 87% are singletons. Deletions cut 6 bases from V and 10 bases from J, with 15 bases between. The CDR3 consists of 12 residues. The sequenced sample consisted of peripheral blood. The receptor's source is a woman in her twenties or thirties with COVID-19, enrolled during active disease. This chain links TRBV12-3 or TRBV12-4 with TRBJ1-1; D possibly corresponds to TRBD1 (5 bases). The CDR3 protein is CASRIRGIGAFF. CDR3 coding DNA: TGTGCCAGCAGGATCCGGGGGATTGGAGCTTTCTTT.